Listed below are T cell receptor beta chains from one sample, sequenced in a study of patients and donors after allogeneic stem cell transplantation. Using its own MiXCR run on the RT-PCR reads, TCRdb lists one record per CDR3 protein. The profile shows around 3,000 distinct CDR3 sequences, approximately 5.1% of them singletons. The specimen sequenced was blood, either unsorted or a sorted T cell fraction (not recorded which). Receptors were obtained from a human donor who was either an allogeneic HSCT recipient or a stem cell or donor lymphocyte infusion donor (not recorded which). It is not recorded whose cells these are; they may come from a transplant donor. The CDR3 runs from the conserved cysteine through the conserved F or W. Fields, in order: CDR3 length, J gene, clone size, D gene, V gene, CDR3 protein, CDR3 DNA. The D gene is left open where the match is weak. The size of a clone is reported for some rows only, either as once, few or many, or as a class for expanded clones.

CDR3 length: 17
J gene: TRBJ2-5
clone size: few
D gene: TRBD1
V gene: TRBV7-2
CDR3 protein: CASSWRPSGTGGETQYF
CDR3 DNA: TGTGCCAGCAGCTGGAGGCCATCCGGGACAGGGGGAGAGACCCAGTACTTC

CDR3 length: 16
J gene: TRBJ2-1
clone size: few
D gene: TRBD2
V gene: TRBV7-9
CDR3 protein: CASSLGGLAGVNEQFF
CDR3 DNA: TGTGCCAGCAGCTTAGGCGGGCTAGCGGGAGTCAATGAGCAGTTCTTC

CDR3 length: 17
J gene: TRBJ2-7
clone size: medium-sized
D gene: TRBD2
V gene: TRBV6-5
CDR3 protein: CASSYSNNLAGAYEQYF
CDR3 DNA: TGTGCCAGCAGTTACTCGAATAACCTAGCGGGAGCGTACGAGCAGTACTTC

CDR3 length: 15
J gene: TRBJ2-7
clone size: .
D gene: TRBD1
V gene: TRBV7-2
CDR3 protein: CASSSAGTVRYEQYF
CDR3 DNA: TGTGCCAGCAGCTCAGCCGGGACAGTGCGGTACGAGCAGTACTTC

CDR3 length: 15
J gene: TRBJ1-2
clone size: medium-sized
D gene: .
V gene: TRBV6-5
CDR3 protein: CASSTLARPGFGYTF
CDR3 DNA: TGTGCCAGCAGTACCCTGGCCCGGCCGGGATTTGGCTACACCTTC

CDR3 length: 12
J gene: TRBJ1-2
clone size: medium-sized
D gene: .
V gene: TRBV28
CDR3 protein: CASSLANYGYTF
CDR3 DNA: TGTGCCAGCAGTTTAGCCAACTATGGCTACACCTTC

CDR3 length: 11
J gene: TRBJ2-1
clone size: medium-sized
D gene: .
V gene: TRBV7-9
CDR3 protein: CASSFYNEQFF
CDR3 DNA: TGTGCCAGCAGCTTTTACAATGAGCAGTTCTTC

CDR3 length: 13
J gene: TRBJ2-1
clone size: .
D gene: .
V gene: TRBV20-1
CDR3 protein: CSARDPIAIEQFF
CDR3 DNA: TGCAGTGCTAGAGATCCGATAGCGATTGAGCAGTTCTTC

CDR3 length: 16
J gene: TRBJ2-2
clone size: .
D gene: .
V gene: TRBV12-3/TRBV12-4
CDR3 protein: CASSFGQGINTGELFF
CDR3 DNA: TGTGCCAGCAGTTTTGGTCAGGGGATAAACACCGGGGAGCTGTTTTTT

CDR3 length: 14
J gene: TRBJ2-3
clone size: .
D gene: .
V gene: TRBV7-2
CDR3 protein: CASSIAGTGDTQYF
CDR3 DNA: TGTGCCAGCAGCATTGCAGGGACGGGAGATACGCAGTATTTT

CDR3 length: 14
J gene: TRBJ2-1
clone size: medium-sized
D gene: .
V gene: TRBV20-1
CDR3 protein: CSARQGTTYNEQFF
CDR3 DNA: TGCAGTGCTAGACAGGGGACTACCTACAATGAGCAGTTCTTC

CDR3 length: 14
J gene: TRBJ1-1
clone size: .
D gene: TRBD1
V gene: TRBV10-1
CDR3 protein: CASRDSLMNTEAFF
CDR3 DNA: TGCGCCAGCCGGGACAGCCTCATGAACACTGAAGCTTTCTTT

CDR3 length: 13
J gene: TRBJ2-5
clone size: .
D gene: TRBD1
V gene: TRBV5-5
CDR3 protein: CASSGTDQETQYF
CDR3 DNA: TGTGCCAGCAGCGGGACAGACCAAGAGACCCAGTACTTC

CDR3 length: 12
J gene: TRBJ2-7
clone size: large
D gene: TRBD1
V gene: TRBV30
CDR3 protein: CAWRRGLYEQYF
CDR3 DNA: TGTGCCTGGAGAAGGGGGCTCTACGAGCAGTACTTC

CDR3 length: 13
J gene: TRBJ2-7
clone size: .
D gene: .
V gene: TRBV6-1
CDR3 protein: CASSAGGGYEQYF
CDR3 DNA: TGTGCCAGCAGTGCTGGAGGTGGATACGAGCAGTACTTC

CDR3 length: 12
J gene: TRBJ1-2
clone size: medium-sized
D gene: .
V gene: TRBV28
CDR3 protein: CASSFRLRGYTF
CDR3 DNA: TGTGCCAGCAGTTTTCGTTTAAGGGGCTACACCTTC

CDR3 length: 14
J gene: TRBJ1-2
clone size: medium-sized
D gene: .
V gene: TRBV27
CDR3 protein: CASSNAGSSGGYTF
CDR3 DNA: TGTGCCAGCAGCAACGCAGGGTCGTCAGGAGGCTACACCTTC

CDR3 length: 13
J gene: TRBJ2-3
clone size: medium-sized
D gene: .
V gene: TRBV20-1
CDR3 protein: CSAPRPGTDTQYF
CDR3 DNA: TGCAGTGCTCCCCGACCGGGCACAGATACGCAGTATTTT

CDR3 length: 16
J gene: TRBJ1-3
clone size: medium-sized
D gene: .
V gene: TRBV18
CDR3 protein: CASSPPRGSSGNTIYF
CDR3 DNA: TGTGCCAGCTCACCACCGCGGGGGAGCTCTGGAAACACCATATATTTT

CDR3 length: 16
J gene: TRBJ2-1
clone size: .
D gene: TRBD2
V gene: TRBV7-2
CDR3 protein: CASSLVGGSSYNEQFF
CDR3 DNA: TGTGCCAGCAGCTTAGTGGGCGGGAGTTCCTACAATGAGCAGTTCTTC